Listed below are T cell receptor beta chains from one sample, sequenced in a study of blood T cell repertoires in COVID-19. The data were produced by immunoSEQ multiplex PCR, yet TCRdb's version contains in-frame clones alone and is incomplete. In the table there are approximately 440,000 clones, 90% of which are singletons. Sequenced material: PBMCs or T cells enriched from blood (not recorded which). The receptor set was obtained from a man aged 18 to 29 who had recovered from COVID-19. Both conserved end residues are trimmed from each CDR3. A D gene is named only where the DNA matches it firmly. Where a row states a size, it is once, few, many or the class of an expanded clone; other rows omit it.

cdr3_aa v_call cdr3_length j_call d_call clone_size
SVEVRNTEAF TRBV29-1 10 TRBJ1-1 . .
ASSLWRNTDTQY TRBV7-2 12 TRBJ2-3 . .
ASSEGMNTEAF TRBV6-5 11 TRBJ1-1 . .
ASSSLTGGAFTEAF TRBV27 14 TRBJ1-1 TRBD1 .
ASSEPGLKNSPLH TRBV25-1 13 TRBJ1-6 . .
ASSRGISGNTIY TRBV5-1 12 TRBJ1-3 . .
ASSLVTSGYEQY TRBV5-4 12 TRBJ2-7 TRBD2 once
ASSPRTQLSGNTIY TRBV11-3 14 TRBJ1-3 . once
ASSGGRGGGELF TRBV2 12 TRBJ2-2 TRBD2 .
ASSIDFRMLRTFGYT TRBV19 15 TRBJ1-2 . .
SAQAGQGQY TRBV20-1 9 TRBJ2-7 . .
ASSSDGGAEAF TRBV7-3 11 TRBJ1-1 . .
ASTIDRGYNEQF TRBV28 12 TRBJ2-1 . .
ASSSRDRGLWGNTIY TRBV4-2 15 TRBJ1-3 TRBD1 .
ASSRGLNFYGYT TRBV5-6 12 TRBJ1-2 . .
ASSPGDWETEAF TRBV7-9 12 TRBJ1-1 . .
ASSLAPGQGQETQY TRBV5-1 14 TRBJ2-5 TRBD1 .
ATSRVGHQDEAF TRBV15 12 TRBJ1-1 . .